This note documents a single T cell receptor (beta chain) sequence. Antigen unknown. Sequenced by immunoSEQ multiplex PCR; TCRdb stores in-frame clones only, minus some. The sample lists some 450,000 clones; 90% were seen once. The data stem from a study of Ad26.COV2.S vaccination and SARS-CoV-2 variants. Study as a whole: Into the muscle, Ad26.COV2.S was dosed once or twice, 56 days apart.

Described treatment: 19 received Ad26.COV2.S at low or high dose, single or two shots; several received placebo; per-sample allocation not given. Day 63 after the first vaccine or placebo injection was the time point for sampling. In germline, CDR1 is SEHNR, CDR2 FQNEAQ (reference sequence). V gave up 4 bases and J gave up 3 bases, with 11 bases separating them. The CDR3 is 14 residues long. General study findings and limits: Similar non-spike TCR breadth was seen in vaccine and placebo recipients. Total T cell responses may have been underestimated by the TCR breadth and depth analyses.

The sequence was collected from a person between 18 and 60 years old who received the Ad26.COV2.S COVID-19 vaccine or a placebo. The sequences come from peripheral blood, collected in a trial of Ad26.COV2.S vaccine versus placebo. This rearrangement joins TRBV7-9 to TRBJ2-3, with D possibly TRBD2 on 6 matching bases. CDR3 protein: CASSSVGGTDTQYF. The CDR3 nucleotides are TGTGCCAGCAGCTCCGTTGGGGGGACAGATACGCAGTATTTT.